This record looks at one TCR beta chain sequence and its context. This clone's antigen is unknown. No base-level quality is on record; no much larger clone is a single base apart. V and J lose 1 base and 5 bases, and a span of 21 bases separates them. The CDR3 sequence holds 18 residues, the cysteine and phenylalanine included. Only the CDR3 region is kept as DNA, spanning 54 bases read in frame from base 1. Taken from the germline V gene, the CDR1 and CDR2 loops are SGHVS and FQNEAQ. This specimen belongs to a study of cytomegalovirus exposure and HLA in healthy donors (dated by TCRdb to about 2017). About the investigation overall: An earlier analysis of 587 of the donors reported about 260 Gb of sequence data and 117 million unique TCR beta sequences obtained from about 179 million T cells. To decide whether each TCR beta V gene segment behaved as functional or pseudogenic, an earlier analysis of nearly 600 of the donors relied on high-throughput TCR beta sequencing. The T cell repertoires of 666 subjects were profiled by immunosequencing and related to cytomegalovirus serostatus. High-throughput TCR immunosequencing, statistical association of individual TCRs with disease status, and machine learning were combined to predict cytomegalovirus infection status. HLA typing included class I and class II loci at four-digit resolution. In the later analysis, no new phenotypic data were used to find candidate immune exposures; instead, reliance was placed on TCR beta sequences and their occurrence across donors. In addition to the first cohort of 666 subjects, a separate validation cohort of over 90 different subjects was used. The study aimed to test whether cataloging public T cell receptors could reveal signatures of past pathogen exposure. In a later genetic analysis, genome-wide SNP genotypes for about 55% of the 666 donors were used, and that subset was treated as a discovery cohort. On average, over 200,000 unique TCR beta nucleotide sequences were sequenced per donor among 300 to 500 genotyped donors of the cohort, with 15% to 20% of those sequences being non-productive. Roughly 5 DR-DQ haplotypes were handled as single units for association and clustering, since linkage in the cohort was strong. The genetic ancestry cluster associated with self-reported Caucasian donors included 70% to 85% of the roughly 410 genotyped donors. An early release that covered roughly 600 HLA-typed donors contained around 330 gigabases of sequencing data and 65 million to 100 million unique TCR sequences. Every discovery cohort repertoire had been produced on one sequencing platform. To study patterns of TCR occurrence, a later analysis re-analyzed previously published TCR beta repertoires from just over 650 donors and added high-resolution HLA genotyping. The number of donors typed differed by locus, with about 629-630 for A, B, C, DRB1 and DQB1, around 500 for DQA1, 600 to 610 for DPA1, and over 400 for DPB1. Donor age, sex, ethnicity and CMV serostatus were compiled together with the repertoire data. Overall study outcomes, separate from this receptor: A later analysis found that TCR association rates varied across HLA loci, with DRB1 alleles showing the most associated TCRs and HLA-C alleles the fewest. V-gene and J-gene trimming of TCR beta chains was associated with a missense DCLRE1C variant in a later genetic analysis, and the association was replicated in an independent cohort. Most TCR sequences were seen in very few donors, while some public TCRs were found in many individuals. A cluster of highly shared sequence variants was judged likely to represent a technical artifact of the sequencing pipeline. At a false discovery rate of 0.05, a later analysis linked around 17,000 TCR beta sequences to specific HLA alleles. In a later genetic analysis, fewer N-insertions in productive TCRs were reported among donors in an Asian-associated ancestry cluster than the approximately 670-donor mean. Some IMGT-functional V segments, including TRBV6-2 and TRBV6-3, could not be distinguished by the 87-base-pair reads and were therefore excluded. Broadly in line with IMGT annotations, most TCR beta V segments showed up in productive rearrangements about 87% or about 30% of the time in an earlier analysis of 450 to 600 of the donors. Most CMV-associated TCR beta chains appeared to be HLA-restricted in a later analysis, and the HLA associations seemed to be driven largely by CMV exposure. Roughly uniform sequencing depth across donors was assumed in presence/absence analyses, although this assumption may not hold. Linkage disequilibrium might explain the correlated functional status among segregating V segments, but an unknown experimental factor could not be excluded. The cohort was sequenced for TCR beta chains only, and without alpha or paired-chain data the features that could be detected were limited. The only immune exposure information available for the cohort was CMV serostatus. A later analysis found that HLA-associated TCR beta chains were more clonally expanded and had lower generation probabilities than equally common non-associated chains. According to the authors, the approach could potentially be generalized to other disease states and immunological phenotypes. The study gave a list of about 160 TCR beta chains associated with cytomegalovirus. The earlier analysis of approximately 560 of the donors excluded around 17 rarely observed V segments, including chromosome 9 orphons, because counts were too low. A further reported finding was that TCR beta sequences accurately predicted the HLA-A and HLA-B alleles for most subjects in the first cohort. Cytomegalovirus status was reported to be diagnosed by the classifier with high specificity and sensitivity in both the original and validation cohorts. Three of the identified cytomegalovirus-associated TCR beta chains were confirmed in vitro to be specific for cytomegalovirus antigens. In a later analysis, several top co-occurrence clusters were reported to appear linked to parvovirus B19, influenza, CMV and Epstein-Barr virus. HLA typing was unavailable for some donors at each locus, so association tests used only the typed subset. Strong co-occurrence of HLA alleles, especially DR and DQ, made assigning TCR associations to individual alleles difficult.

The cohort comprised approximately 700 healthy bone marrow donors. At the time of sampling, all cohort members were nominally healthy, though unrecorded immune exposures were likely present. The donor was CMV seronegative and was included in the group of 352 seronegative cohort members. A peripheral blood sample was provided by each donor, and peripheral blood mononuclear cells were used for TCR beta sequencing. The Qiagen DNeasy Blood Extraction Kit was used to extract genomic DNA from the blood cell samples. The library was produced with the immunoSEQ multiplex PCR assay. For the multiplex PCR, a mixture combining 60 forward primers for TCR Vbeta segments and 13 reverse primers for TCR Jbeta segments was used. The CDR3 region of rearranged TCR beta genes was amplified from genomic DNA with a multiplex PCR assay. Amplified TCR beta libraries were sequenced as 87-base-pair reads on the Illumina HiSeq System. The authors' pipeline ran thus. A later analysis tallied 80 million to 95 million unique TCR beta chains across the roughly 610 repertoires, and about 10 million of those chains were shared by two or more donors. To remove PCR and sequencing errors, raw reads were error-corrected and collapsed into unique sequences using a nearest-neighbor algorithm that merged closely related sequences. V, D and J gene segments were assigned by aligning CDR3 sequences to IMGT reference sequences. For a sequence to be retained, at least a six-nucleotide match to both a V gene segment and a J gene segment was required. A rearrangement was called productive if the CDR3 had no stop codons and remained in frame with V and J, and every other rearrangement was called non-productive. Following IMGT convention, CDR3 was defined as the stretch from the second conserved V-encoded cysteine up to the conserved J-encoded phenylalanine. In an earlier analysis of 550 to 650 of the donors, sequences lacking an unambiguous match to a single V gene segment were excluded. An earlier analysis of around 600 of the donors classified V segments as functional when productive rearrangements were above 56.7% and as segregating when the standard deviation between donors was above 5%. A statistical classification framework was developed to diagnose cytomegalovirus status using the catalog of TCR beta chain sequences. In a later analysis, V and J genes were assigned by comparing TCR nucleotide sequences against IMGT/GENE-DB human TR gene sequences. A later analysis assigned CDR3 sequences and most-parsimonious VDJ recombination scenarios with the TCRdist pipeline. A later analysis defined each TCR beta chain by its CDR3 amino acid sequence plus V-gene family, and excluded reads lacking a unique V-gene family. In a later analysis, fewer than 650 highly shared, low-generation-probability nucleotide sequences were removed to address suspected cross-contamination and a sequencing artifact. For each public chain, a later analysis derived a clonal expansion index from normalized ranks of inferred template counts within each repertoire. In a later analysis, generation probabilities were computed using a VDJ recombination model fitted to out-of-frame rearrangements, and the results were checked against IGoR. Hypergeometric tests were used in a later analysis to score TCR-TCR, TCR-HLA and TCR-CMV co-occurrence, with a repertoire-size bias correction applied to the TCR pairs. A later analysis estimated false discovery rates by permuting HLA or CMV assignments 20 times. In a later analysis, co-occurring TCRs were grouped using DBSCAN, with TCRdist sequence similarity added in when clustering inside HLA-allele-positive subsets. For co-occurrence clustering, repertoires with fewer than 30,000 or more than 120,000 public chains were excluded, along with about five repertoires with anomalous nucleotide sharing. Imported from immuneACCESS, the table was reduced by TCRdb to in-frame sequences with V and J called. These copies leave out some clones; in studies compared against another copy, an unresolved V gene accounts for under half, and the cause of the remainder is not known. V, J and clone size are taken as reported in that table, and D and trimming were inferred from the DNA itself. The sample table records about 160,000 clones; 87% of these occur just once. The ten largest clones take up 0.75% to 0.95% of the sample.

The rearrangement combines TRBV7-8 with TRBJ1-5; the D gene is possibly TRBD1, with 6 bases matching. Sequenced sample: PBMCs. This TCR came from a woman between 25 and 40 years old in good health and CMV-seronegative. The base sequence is TGTGCCAGCAGCTTAGTTATTGCAGGACAGAAAAAGGATCAGCCCCAGCATTTT. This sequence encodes CASSLVIAGQKKDQPQHF.